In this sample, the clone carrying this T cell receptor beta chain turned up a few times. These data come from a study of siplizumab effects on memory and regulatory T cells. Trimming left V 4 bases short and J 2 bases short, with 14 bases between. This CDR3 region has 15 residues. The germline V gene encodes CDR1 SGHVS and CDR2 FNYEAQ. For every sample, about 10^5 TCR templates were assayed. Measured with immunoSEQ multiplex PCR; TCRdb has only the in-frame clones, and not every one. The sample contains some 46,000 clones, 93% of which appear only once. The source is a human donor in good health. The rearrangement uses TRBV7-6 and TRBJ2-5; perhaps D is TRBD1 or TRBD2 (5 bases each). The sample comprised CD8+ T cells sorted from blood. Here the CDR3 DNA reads TGTGCCAGCAGCTGGGGCTTTGGGGGTCAAGAGACCCAGTACTTC. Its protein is CASSWGFGGQETQYF.